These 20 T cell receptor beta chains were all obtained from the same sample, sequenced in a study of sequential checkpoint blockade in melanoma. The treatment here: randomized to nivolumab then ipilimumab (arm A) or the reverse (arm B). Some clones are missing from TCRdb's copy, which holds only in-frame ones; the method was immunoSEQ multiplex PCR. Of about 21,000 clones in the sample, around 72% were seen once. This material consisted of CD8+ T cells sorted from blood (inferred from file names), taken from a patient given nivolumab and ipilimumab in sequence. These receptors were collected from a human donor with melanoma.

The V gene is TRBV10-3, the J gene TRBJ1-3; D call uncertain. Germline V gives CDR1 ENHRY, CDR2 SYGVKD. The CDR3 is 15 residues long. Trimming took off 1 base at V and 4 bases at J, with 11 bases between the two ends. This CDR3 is CAISELSGVGNTIYF. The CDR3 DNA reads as TGTGCCATCAGTGAGTTGAGTGGTGTCGGAAACACCATATATTTT.

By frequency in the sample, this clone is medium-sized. The CDR3 nucleotides are TGTGCCAGCAGTGACCGCGAGTACAATGAGCAGTTCTTC. Amino acids: CASSDREYNEQFF. The rearrangement links TRBV2 to TRBJ2-1; D remains ambiguous. The CDR3 spans 13 residues. Germline lookup yields CDR1 SNHLY and CDR2 FYNNEI. Trimming shortened V by 3 bases and J by 4 bases, and 7 bases separated the two germline ends.

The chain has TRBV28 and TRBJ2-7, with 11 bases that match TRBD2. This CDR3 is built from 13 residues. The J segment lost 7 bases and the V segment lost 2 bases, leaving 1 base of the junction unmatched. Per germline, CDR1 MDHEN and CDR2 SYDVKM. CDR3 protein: CASSLGTSGEQYF. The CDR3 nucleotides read TGTGCCAGCAGTTTAGGGACTAGCGGTGAGCAGTACTTC.

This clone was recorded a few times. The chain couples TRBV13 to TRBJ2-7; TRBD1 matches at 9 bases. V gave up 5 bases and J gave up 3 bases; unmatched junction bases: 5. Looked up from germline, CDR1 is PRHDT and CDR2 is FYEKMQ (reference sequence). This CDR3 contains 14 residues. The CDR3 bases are TGTGCCAGCAGCACCGGGACAGGGAACTACGAGCAGTACTTC. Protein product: CASSTGTGNYEQYF.

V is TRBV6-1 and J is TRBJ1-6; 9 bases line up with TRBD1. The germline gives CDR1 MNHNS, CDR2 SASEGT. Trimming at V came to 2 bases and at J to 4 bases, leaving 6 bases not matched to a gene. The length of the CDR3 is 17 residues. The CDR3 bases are TGTGCCAGCAGTGAATTTGGGACAGGGAGTTATAATTCACCCCTCCACTTT. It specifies CASSEFGTGSYNSPLHF.

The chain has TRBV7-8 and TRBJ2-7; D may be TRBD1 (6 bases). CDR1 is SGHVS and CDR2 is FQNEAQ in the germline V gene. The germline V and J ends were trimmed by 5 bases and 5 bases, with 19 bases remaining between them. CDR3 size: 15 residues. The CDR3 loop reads CASSPWNRVFDEQYF. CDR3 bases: TGTGCCAGCAGCCCGTGGAACAGGGTATTCGACGAGCAGTACTTC.

CDR3 loop: CASSAGDWLDEQYF. The CDR3 bases are TGTGCCAGCAGCGCGGGGGATTGGCTGGACGAGCAGTACTTC. The chain uses TRBV11-1 and TRBJ2-7, with 7 bases lining up with TRBD2. Germline lookup yields CDR1 SGHAT and CDR2 FQDESV (reference sequence). Trimming took 5 bases from V and 5 from J; bases not matched to a gene: 9. The CDR3 contains 14 residues.

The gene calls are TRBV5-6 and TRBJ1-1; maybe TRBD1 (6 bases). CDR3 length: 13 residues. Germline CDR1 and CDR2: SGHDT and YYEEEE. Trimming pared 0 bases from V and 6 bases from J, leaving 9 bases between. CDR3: CASSLGGGAEAFF. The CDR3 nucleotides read TGTGCCAGCAGCTTGGGAGGGGGTGCTGAAGCTTTCTTT. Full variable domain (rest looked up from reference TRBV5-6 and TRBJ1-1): DAGVTQSPTHLIKTRGQQVTLRCSPKSGHDTVSWYQQALGQGPQFIFQYYEEEERQRGNFPDRFSGHQFPNYSSELNVNALLLGDSALYLCASSLGGGAEAFFGQGTRLTVV.

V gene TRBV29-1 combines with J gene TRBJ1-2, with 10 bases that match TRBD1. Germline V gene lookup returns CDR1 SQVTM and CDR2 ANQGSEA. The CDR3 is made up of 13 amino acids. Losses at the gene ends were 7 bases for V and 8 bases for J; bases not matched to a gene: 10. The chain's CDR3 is CSAPGQGSIGYTF. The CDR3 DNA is TGCAGCGCACCGGGACAGGGGTCTATAGGCTACACCTTC.

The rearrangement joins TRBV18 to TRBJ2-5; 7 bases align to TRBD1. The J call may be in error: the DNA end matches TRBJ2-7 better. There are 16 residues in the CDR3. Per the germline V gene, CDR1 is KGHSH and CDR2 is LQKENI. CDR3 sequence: CASSPPSGQTFYEQYF. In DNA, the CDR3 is TGTGCCAGCTCACCACCTTCGGGACAGACCTTCTACGAGCAGTACTTC.

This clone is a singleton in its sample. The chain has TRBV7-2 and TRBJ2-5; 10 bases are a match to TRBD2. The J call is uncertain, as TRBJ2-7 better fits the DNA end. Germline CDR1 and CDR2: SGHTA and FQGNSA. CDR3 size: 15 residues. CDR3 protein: CASSPVGLALDEQYF. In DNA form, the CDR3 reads TGTGCCAGCAGCCCCGTGGGACTAGCGCTCGACGAGCAGTACTTC.

The CDR3 bases are TGTGCCAGCAGCTTGGATCCGGGTCTACAGGGATCATCAATTGAAGCTTTCTTT. It codes for CASSLDPGLQGSSIEAFF. The genes are TRBV5-6 and TRBJ1-1, with D perhaps matching TRBD1 (6 bases). The CDR3 sequence is 18 residues long. V dropped 0 bases and J dropped 7 bases, with 25 bases sitting between them. Germline values: CDR1 SGHDT, CDR2 YYEEEE.

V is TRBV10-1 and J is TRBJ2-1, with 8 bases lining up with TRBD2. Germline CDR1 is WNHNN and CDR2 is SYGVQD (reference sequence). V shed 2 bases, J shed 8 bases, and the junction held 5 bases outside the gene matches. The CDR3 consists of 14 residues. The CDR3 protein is CASSEGRLAHEQFF. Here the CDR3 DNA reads TGCGCCAGCAGTGAGGGCAGACTAGCGCATGAGCAGTTCTTC.

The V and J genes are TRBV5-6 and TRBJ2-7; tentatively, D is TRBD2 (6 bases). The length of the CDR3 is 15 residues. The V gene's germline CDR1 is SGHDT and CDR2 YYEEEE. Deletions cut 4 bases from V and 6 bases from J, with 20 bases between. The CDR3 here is CASSVGPGPGGEQYF. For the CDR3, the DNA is TGTGCCAGCAGCGTAGGACCGGGACCCGGGGGCGAGCAGTACTTC.

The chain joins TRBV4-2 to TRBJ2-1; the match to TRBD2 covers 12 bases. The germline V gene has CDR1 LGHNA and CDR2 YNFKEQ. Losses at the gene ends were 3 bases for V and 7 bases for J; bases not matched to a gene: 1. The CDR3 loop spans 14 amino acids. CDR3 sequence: CASSQTSGSNEQFF. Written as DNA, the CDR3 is TGTGCCAGCAGCCAGACTAGCGGGAGTAATGAGCAGTTCTTC.

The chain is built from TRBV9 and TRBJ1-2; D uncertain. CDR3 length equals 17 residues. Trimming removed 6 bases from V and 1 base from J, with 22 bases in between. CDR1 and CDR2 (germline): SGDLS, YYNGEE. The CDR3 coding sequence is TGTGCCAGCACCAGGACTTCGAGAGGGTTGGGTAACTATGGCTACACCTTC. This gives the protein CASTRTSRGLGNYGYTF.

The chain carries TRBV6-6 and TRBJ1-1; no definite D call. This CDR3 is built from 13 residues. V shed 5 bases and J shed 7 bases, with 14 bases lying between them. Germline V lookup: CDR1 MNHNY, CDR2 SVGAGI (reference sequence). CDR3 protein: CASSPSPGFEAFF. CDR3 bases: TGTGCCAGCAGTCCATCCCCGGGGTTTGAAGCTTTCTTT.

The CDR3 sequence is CASSWVRTGDEAFF. The CDR3 coding sequence is TGCGCCAGCAGCTGGGTTCGGACAGGGGACGAAGCTTTCTTT. The V gene is TRBV5-1, the J gene TRBJ1-1; 9 positions match TRBD1. V lost 3 bases, J lost 8 bases, and 8 bases stayed unmatched. The CDR3 loop spans 14 amino acids. From germline, CDR1 is SGHRS and CDR2 YFSETQ.

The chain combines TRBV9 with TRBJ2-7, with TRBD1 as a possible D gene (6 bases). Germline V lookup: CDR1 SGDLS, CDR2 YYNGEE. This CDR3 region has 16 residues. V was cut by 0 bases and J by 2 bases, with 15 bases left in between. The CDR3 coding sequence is TGTGCCAGCAGCGTAGCAGGGGATGCCGCTACCTACGAGCAGTACTTC. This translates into CASSVAGDAATYEQYF.

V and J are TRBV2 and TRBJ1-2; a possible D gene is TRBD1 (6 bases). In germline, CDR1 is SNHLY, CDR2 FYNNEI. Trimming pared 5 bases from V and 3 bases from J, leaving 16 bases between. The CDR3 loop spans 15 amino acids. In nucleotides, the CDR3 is TGTGCCAGCAGTACTATAACAGGGTACCACTATGGCTACACCTTC. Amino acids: CASSTITGYHYGYTF.